This T cell receptor (beta chain) was captured in a study of T cells in localized non-small cell lung cancer. Points from the study as a whole: A median around 57 of the top 100 tumor clones appeared in adjacent lung. Longer overall survival was linked to higher blood T cell density. Tumor showed lower T cell clonality than uninvolved adjacent lung, where it was highest. Heterogeneity stays possible, as sequencing covered only one tumor region.

Method: immunoSEQ multiplex PCR; TCRdb's copy keeps in-frame clones and lacks some. The sample gives approximately 46,000 clones, 80% to 85% of which show up once; over 15% is in the top ten. Notes on this clone: Antigen: not known.

The CDR3 has 15 residues. J lost 5 bases, V lost 5 bases, and 8 bases had no gene match. Germline values: CDR1 SGHDT, CDR2 YYEEEE. The chain has TRBV5-6 and TRBJ2-5, with 11 bases fitting TRBD1. This material consisted of peripheral blood mononuclear cells, taken before any cancer treatment. The receptor was derived from a man aged 35 to 69 with stage III lung adenocarcinoma. The CDR3 reads CASSPGTGGWETQYF. For the CDR3, the DNA is TGTGCCAGCAGTCCCGGGACAGGGGGTTGGGAGACCCAGTACTTC.